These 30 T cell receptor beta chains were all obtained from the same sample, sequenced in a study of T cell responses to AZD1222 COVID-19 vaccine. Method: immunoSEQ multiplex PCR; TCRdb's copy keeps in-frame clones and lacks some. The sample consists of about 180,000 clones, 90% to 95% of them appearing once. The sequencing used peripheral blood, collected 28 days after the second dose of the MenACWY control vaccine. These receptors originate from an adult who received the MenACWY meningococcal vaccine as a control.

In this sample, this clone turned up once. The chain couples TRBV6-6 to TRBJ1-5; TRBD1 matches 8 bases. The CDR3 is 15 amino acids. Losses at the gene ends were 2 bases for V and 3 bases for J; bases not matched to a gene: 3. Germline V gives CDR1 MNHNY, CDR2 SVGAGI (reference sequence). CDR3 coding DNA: TGTGCCAGCAGTTACGGACAGGGTGTCAATCAGCCCCAGCATTTT. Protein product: CASSYGQGVNQPQHF.

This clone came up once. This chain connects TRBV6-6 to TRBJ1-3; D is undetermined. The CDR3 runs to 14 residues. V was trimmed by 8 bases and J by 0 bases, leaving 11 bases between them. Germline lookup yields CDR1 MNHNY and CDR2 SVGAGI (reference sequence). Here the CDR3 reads CASRPDHSGNTIYF. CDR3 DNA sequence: TGTGCCAGCCGTCCGGATCACTCTGGAAACACCATATATTTT.

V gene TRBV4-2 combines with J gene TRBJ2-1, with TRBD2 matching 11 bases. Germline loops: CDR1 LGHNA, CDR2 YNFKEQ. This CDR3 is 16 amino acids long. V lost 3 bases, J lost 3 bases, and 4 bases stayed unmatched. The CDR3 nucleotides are TGTGCCAGCAGCCATAGCGGGGGGGCAATCTACAATGAGCAGTTCTTC. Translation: CASSHSGGAIYNEQFF.

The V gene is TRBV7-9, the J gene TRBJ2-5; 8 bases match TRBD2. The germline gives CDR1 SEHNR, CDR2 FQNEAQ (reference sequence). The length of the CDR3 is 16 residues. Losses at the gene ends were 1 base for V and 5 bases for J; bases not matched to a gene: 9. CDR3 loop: CASSLGSGGSFETQYF. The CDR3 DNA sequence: TGTGCCAGCAGCTTAGGAAGCGGGGGTAGTTTTGAGACCCAGTACTTC.

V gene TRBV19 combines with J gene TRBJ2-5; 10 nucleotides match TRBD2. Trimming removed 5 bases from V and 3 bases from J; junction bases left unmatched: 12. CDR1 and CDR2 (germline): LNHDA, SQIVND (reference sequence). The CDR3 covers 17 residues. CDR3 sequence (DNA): TGTGCCAGTAGTCAGGGGACCCCTAGCGGGGGAAAAGAGACCCAGTACTTC. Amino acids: CASSQGTPSGGKETQYF.

The CDR3 sequence is CASSASDWETQYF. The CDR3 region has the DNA TGTGCCAGCAGCGCGTCGGACTGGGAGACCCAGTACTTC. V usage is TRBV9 and J usage is TRBJ2-5, with D maybe TRBD2 (5 bases). This CDR3 contains 13 residues. The germline V and J ends were trimmed by 3 bases and 5 bases, with 11 bases remaining between them. Germline V gene lookup returns CDR1 SGDLS and CDR2 YYNGEE.

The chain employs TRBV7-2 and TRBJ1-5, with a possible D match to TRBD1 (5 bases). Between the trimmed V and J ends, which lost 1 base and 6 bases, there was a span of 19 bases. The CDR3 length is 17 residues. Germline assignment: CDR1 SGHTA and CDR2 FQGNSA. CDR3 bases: TGTGCCAGCAGCTTAGGAAGGGGACCCCAACACGGTCAGCCCCAGCATTTT. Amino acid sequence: CASSLGRGPQHGQPQHF.

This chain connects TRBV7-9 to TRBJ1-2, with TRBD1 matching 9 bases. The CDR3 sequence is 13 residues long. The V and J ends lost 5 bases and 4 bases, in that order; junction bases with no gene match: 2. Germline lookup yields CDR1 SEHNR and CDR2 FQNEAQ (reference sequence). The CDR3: CASSQGQGYGYTF. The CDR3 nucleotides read TGTGCCAGCAGCCAGGGACAGGGCTATGGCTACACCTTC.

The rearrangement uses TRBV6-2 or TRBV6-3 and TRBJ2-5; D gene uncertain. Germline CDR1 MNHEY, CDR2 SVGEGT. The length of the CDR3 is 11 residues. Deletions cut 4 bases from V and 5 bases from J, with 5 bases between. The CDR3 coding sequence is TGTGCCAGCAGTTGGTGGGAGACCCAGTACTTC. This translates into CASSWWETQYF.

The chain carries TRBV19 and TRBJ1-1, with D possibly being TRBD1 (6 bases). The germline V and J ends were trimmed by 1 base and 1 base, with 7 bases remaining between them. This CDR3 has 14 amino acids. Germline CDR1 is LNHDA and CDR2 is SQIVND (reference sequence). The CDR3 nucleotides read TGTGCCAGTAGTATAGGGGGGCAGAACACTGAAGCTTTCTTT. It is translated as CASSIGGQNTEAFF.

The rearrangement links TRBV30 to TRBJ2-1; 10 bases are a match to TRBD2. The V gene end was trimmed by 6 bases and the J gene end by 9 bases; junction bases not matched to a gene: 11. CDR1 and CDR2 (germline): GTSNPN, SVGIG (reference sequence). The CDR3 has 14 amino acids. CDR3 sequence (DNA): TGTGCCTGCCCAAGCGGGGGGGCCTATATTGAGCAGTTCTTC. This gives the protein CACPSGGAYIEQFF.

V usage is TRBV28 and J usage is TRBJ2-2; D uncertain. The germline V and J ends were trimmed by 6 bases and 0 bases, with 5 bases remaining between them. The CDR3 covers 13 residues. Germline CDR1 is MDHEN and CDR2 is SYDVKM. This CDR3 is CASRAANTGELFF. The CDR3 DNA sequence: TGTGCCAGCAGGGCAGCGAACACCGGGGAGCTGTTTTTT.

The CDR3 region is CASSGTGGSYGYTF. The CDR3 DNA follows: TGTGCCAGCAGTGGGACAGGAGGCAGCTATGGCTACACCTTC. The chain uses TRBV25-1 and TRBJ1-2; the match to TRBD1 covers 7 bases. This CDR3 has 14 residues. Germline values: CDR1 MGHDK, CDR2 SYGVNS. Unmatched junction bases numbered 6, after V lost 4 bases and J lost 4 bases.

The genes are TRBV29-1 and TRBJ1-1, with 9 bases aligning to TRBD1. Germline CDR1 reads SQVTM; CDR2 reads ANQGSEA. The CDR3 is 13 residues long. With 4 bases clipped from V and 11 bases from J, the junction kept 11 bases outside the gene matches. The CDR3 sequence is CSVAPVTGGDAFF. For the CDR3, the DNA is TGCAGCGTTGCGCCGGTGACAGGGGGGGACGCTTTCTTT.

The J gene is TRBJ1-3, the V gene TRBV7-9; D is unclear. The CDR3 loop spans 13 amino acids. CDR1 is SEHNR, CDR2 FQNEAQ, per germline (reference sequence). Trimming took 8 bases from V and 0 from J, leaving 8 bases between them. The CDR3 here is CASGWGSGNTIYF. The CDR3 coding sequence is TGTGCCAGCGGCTGGGGCTCTGGAAACACCATATATTTT.

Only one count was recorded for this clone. CDR3: CASSPDRDPSTF. CDR3 in DNA: TGCGCCAGCAGCCCGGACAGGGACCCATCCACCTTC. The chain links TRBV5-1 to TRBJ1-2, with 8 bases matching TRBD1. Germline CDR1 SGHRS, CDR2 YFSETQ. With 4 bases clipped from V and 13 bases from J, the junction kept 9 bases outside the gene matches. This CDR3 is 12 amino acids long.

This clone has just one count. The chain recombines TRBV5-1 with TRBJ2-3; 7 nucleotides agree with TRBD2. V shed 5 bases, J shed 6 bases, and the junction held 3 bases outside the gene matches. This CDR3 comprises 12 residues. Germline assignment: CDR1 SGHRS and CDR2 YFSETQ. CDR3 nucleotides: TGCGCCAGCAGTTTCGGGAGGGATACGCAGTATTTT. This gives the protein CASSFGRDTQYF.

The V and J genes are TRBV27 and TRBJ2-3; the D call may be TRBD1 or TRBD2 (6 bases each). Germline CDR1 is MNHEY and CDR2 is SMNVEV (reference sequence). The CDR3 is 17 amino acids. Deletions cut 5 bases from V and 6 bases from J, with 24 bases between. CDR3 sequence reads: CASSPRAWSRGGDTQYF. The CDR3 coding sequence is TGTGCCAGCAGTCCCAGGGCATGGTCGCGAGGGGGGGATACGCAGTATTTT.

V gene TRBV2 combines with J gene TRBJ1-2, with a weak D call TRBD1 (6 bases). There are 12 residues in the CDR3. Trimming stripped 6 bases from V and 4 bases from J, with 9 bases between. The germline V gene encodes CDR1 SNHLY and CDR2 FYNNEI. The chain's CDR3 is CASRGQSYGYTF. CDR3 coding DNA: TGTGCCAGCAGAGGACAGAGCTATGGCTACACCTTC.

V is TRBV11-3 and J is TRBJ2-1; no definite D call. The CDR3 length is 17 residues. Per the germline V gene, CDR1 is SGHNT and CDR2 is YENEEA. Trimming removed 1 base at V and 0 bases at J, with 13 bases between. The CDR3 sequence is CASSLGEGGSSYNEQFF. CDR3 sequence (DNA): TGTGCCAGCAGCTTAGGGGAAGGCGGAAGCTCCTACAATGAGCAGTTCTTC.

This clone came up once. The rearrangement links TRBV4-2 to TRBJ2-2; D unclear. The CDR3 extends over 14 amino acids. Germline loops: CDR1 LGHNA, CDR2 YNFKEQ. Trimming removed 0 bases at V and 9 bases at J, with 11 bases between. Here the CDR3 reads CASSQDLGYRELFF. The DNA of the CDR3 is TGTGCCAGCAGCCAAGATTTGGGGTACCGGGAGCTGTTTTTT.

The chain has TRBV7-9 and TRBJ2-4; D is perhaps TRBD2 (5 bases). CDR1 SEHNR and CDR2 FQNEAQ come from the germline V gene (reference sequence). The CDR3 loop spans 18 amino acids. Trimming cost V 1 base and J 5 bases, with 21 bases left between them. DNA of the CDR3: TGTGCCAGCAGCTTAGGATTCGGAGGCGCTAGGGCCGAAAACATTCAGTACTTC. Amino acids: CASSLGFGGARAENIQYF.

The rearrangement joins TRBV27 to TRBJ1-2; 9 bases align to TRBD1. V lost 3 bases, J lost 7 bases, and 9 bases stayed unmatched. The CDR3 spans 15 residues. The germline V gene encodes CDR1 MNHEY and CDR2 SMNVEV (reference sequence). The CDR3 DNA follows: TGTGCCAGCAGTTTTATTGGGACAGGGAGGGGTGGCTACACCTTC. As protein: CASSFIGTGRGGYTF.

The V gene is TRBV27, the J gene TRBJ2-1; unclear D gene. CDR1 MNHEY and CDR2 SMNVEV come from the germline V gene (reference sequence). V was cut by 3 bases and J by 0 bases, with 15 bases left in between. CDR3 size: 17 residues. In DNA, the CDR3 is TGTGCCAGCAGTTTCCCCCCCTTCGCGAGCTCCTACAATGAGCAGTTCTTC. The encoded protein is CASSFPPFASSYNEQFF.

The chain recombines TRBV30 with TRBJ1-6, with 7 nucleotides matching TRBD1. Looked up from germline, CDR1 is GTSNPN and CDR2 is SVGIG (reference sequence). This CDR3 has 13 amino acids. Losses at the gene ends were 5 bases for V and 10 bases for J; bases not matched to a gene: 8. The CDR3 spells CAWGDSQISPLHF. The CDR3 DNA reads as TGTGCCTGGGGGGACAGTCAAATCTCACCCCTCCACTTT.

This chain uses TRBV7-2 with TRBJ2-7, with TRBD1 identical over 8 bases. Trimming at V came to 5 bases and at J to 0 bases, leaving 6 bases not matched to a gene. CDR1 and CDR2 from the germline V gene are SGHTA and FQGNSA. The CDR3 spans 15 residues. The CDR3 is CASSVSGTGSYEQYF. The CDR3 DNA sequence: TGTGCCAGCAGCGTCTCCGGGACAGGCTCCTACGAGCAGTACTTC.

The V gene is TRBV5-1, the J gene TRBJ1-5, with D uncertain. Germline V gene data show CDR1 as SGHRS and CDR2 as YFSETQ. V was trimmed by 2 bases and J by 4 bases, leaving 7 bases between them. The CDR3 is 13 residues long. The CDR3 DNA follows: TGCGCCAGCAGCTTTGGGCAAAATCAGCCCCAGCATTTT. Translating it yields CASSFGQNQPQHF.

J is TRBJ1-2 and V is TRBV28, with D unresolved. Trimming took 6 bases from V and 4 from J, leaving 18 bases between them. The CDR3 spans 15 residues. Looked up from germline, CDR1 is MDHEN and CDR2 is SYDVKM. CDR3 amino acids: CASSPVVRTIYGYTF. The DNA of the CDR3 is TGTGCCAGCAGCCCCGTTGTCCGTACTATCTATGGCTACACCTTC.

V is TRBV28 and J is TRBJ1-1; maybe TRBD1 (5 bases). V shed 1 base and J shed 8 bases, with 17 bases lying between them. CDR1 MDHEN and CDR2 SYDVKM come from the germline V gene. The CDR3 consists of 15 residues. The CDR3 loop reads CASSLLGQGVPEAFF. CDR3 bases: TGTGCCAGCAGTTTATTGGGGCAGGGTGTCCCCGAAGCTTTCTTT.

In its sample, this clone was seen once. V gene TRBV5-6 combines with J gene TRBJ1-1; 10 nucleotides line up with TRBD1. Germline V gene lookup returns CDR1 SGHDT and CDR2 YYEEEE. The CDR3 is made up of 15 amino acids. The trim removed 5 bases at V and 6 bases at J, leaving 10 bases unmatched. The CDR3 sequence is CASRTRDRGGAEAFF. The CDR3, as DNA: TGTGCCAGCAGAACCCGGGACAGGGGAGGAGCTGAAGCTTTCTTT.